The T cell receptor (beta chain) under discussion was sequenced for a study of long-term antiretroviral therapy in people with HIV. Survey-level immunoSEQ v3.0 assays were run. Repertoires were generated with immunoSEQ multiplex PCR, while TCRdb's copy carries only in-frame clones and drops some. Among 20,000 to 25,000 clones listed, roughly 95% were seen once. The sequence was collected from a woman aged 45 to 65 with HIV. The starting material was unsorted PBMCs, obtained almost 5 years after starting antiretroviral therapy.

The CDR3 loop reads CASSLRGTGSYGYTF. The CDR3, as DNA: TGTGCCAGCAGCTTAAGGGGGACAGGGAGCTATGGCTACACCTTC. V is TRBV7-9 and J is TRBJ1-2, with 9 bases that match TRBD1. CDR1 SEHNR and CDR2 FQNEAQ come from the germline V gene (reference sequence). The CDR3 covers 15 residues. The trim removed 2 bases at V and 4 bases at J, leaving 5 bases unmatched.